This passage covers 19 T cell receptor beta chains from one sample sequenced in a study of shared clonotypes between healthy human individuals (dated by TCRdb to 2018 to 2020). The library was obtained by the immunoSEQ multiplex PCR assay. TCRdb retrieved this table from immuneACCESS and kept in-frame rearrangements only. Not all clones are present; in checked studies, unresolved V genes account for under half, and no reason is known for the remainder. Present in this sample are about 2,100,000 clones, 85% to 95% of which were seen just once. Around 1.7% of the sample is held by the ten biggest clonotypes. For the CD8 naive samples, CD45RO-negative cells were positively selected for CCR7, yielding a CD45RA+CCR7+ population from which TemRA cells were excluded. The sequencing sample was made of naive CD8+ T cells from PBMCs. Explained via the paper, the cell subset or site label denotes: CD45RA+CCR7+. These receptor sequences come from a man between 18 and 35 years old in good health. Some clones in this sample may be carry-over from other donors' samples.

This clone was recorded only once. This sequence joins TRBV7-8 and TRBJ2-7, with D hard to call. This CDR3 has 14 residues. From germline, CDR1 is SGHVS and CDR2 FQNEAQ. V was pared by 3 bases and J by 6 bases, with 15 bases between. CDR3 residues: CASSFGFVSGEQYF. The CDR3 DNA reads as TGTGCCAGCAGCTTCGGCTTCGTGTCTGGCGAGCAGTACTTC.

In DNA form, the CDR3 reads TGTGCCAGCACCCTCGGGCCCTCAGATACGCAGTATTTT. Its translation is CASTLGPSDTQYF. V usage is TRBV28 and J usage is TRBJ2-3, with D unclear. Trimming took off 7 bases at V and 4 bases at J, with 12 bases between the two ends. There are 13 residues in the CDR3. Per germline, CDR1 MDHEN and CDR2 SYDVKM.

This chain links TRBV29-1 with TRBJ2-6, with 8 bases identical to TRBD1. After removal of 5 bases from V and 0 bases from J, the junction contained 3 bases not matched to a gene. CDR3 length equals 15 residues. The V gene's germline CDR1 is SQVTM and CDR2 ANQGSEA. This CDR3 reads CSVPGGVSGANVLTF. Written as DNA, the CDR3 is TGCAGCGTTCCAGGGGGCGTCTCTGGGGCCAACGTCCTGACTTTC. The variable domain in full, with the rest retrieved from reference TRBV29-1 and TRBJ2-6, is SAVISQKPSRDICQRGTSLTIQCQVDSQVTMMFWYRQQPGQSLTLIATANQGSEATYESGFVIDKFPISRPNLTFSTLTVSNMSPEDSSIYLCSVPGGVSGANVLTFGAGSRLTVL.

The chain employs TRBV29-1 and TRBJ2-3, with 9 bases matching TRBD2. The CDR3 is 15 amino acids. Germline V gives CDR1 SQVTM, CDR2 ANQGSEA. V was pared by 4 bases and J by 0 bases, with 5 bases of the junction left unmatched. CDR3 sequence reads: CSVVLTSGSTDTQYF. The CDR3 DNA sequence: TGCAGCGTTGTTCTGACTAGCGGAAGCACAGATACGCAGTATTTT.

The chain combines TRBV4-1 with TRBJ2-7; 7 nucleotides line up with TRBD1. Per the germline V gene, CDR1 is MGHRA and CDR2 is YSYEKL. J lost 5 bases, V lost 5 bases, and 6 bases had no gene match. The CDR3 consists of 13 residues. CDR3 nucleotide sequence: TGCGCCAGCAGCTACGTCAGGGGGAACGAGCAGTACTTC. Translating it yields CASSYVRGNEQYF.

V is TRBV29-1 and J is TRBJ1-1, with D unclear. The length of the CDR3 is 10 residues. Germline V lookup: CDR1 SQVTM, CDR2 ANQGSEA. The V end was cut by 7 bases, the J end by 5 bases, with 8 bases between. This CDR3 reads CSGLGTEAFF. For the CDR3, the DNA is TGCAGCGGGCTCGGGACTGAAGCTTTCTTT.

V and J are TRBV4-1 and TRBJ2-1; D gene ambiguous. This CDR3 is 15 amino acids long. Germline CDR1 reads MGHRA; CDR2 reads YSYEKL. V lost 4 bases and J 0 bases, leaving 10 bases between the germline ends. The chain's CDR3 is CASSRVLSSYNEQFF. CDR3 bases: TGCGCCAGCAGCCGAGTGCTTAGCTCCTACAATGAGCAGTTCTTC.

The CDR3 reads CASSVGGSNSGNTIYF. In DNA form, the CDR3 reads TGTGCCAGCAGCGTAGGGGGCAGCAACTCTGGAAACACCATATATTTT. The chain recombines TRBV9 with TRBJ1-3; D is possibly TRBD1 (5 bases). This CDR3 has 16 residues. Germline-derived CDR1 and CDR2 are SGDLS and YYNGEE. Trimming took off 0 bases at V and 0 bases at J, with 10 bases between the two ends.

The chain combines TRBV28 with TRBJ2-2; tentative D call: TRBD2 (6 bases). Germline CDR1 is MDHEN and CDR2 is SYDVKM. V lost 8 bases and J 1 base, leaving 20 bases between the germline ends. CDR3 length: 17 amino acids. The CDR3 bases are TGTGCCAGCCACAGAATCCGACTAGATAAGAACACCGGGGAGCTGTTTTTT. Its protein is CASHRIRLDKNTGELFF.

The chain links TRBV4-2 to TRBJ1-6; D may be TRBD1 (5 bases). The CDR3 length is 15 residues. Trimming left V 1 base short and J 7 bases short, with 11 bases between. Germline CDR1 and CDR2: LGHNA and YNFKEQ. The CDR3 reads CASSQALGDNSPLHF. The CDR3 nucleotides read TGTGCCAGCAGCCAAGCCCTGGGGGACAATTCACCCCTCCACTTT.

The genes are TRBV10-3 and TRBJ2-7; D gene uncertain. The CDR3 contains 15 residues. Germline loops: CDR1 ENHRY, CDR2 SYGVKD. Trimming shortened V by 5 bases and J by 0 bases, and 14 bases separated the two germline ends. The CDR3: CAISKTDLPSYEQYF. The DNA for the CDR3 is TGTGCCATCAGTAAGACCGACCTCCCCTCCTACGAGCAGTACTTC.

In DNA, the CDR3 is TGTGCCAGTAGTAATCTGGCCGGGAGGGGCACAGATACGCAGTATTTT. Protein sequence: CASSNLAGRGTDTQYF. The chain employs TRBV19 and TRBJ2-3; TRBD2 matches at 8 bases. This CDR3 is 16 amino acids long. The germline gives CDR1 LNHDA, CDR2 SQIVND (reference sequence). The J segment lost 1 base and the V segment lost 4 bases, leaving 7 bases of the junction unmatched.

The chain recombines TRBV5-1 with TRBJ1-1; D possibly corresponds to TRBD1 (6 bases). Deletions cut 0 bases from V and 6 bases from J, with 9 bases between. CDR1 and CDR2 (germline): SGHRS, YFSETQ. This CDR3 is 13 amino acids long. CDR3 in amino acids: CASSLDEGAEAFF. The CDR3 DNA sequence: TGCGCCAGCAGCTTGGATGAGGGGGCTGAAGCTTTCTTT.

The V and J genes are TRBV4-3 and TRBJ1-2; D is uncertain. Germline assignment: CDR1 LGHNA and CDR2 YSLEER. This CDR3 comprises 14 residues. V lost 1 base and J 2 bases, leaving 8 bases between the germline ends. For the CDR3, the DNA is TGCGCCAGCAGCCAAGGGATAGGCAACTATGGCTACACCTTC. Its protein product is CASSQGIGNYGYTF.

CDR3 amino acids: CASSEATVYNEQFF. The CDR3 bases are TGTGCCAGCAGTGAAGCGACAGTTTACAATGAGCAGTTCTTC. The chain is built from TRBV6-1 and TRBJ2-1, with D tentatively TRBD1 (5 bases). CDR3 length: 14 residues. CDR1 and CDR2 (germline): MNHNS, SASEGT. Trimming left V 0 bases short and J 4 bases short, with 7 bases between.

This clone was counted only a few times. The chain uses TRBV5-6 and TRBJ1-1; D ambiguous. In germline, CDR1 is SGHDT, CDR2 YYEEEE. The CDR3 covers 12 residues. Trimming took 0 bases from V and 6 from J, leaving 6 bases between them. CDR3 DNA sequence: TGTGCCAGCAGCTTGGGGATTGCTGAAGCTTTCTTT. Translated, it gives CASSLGIAEAFF.

This chain links TRBV5-5 with TRBJ1-3; D not certain. The CDR3 is 15 residues long. The V and J ends lost 0 bases and 3 bases respectively, with 10 bases between them. CDR1 and CDR2 (germline): SGHKS, YYEKEE (reference sequence). This CDR3 reads CASSLVALVGNTIYF. The CDR3 DNA sequence: TGTGCCAGCAGCTTGGTGGCCCTTGTTGGAAACACCATATATTTT.

The chain employs TRBV7-7 and TRBJ2-2; D is uncertain. V dropped 5 bases and J dropped 7 bases, with 11 bases sitting between them. Germline V gene sequence: CDR1 SSHAT, CDR2 FNYEAQ (reference sequence). The CDR3 extends over 13 amino acids. This chain's CDR3 is CASSIAEHGELFF. The CDR3 nucleotides read TGTGCCAGCAGCATTGCGGAGCACGGGGAGCTGTTTTTT.

The chain employs TRBV6-5 and TRBJ1-1, with TRBD1 matching 8 bases. Unmatched junction bases numbered 5, after V lost 5 bases and J lost 0 bases. Germline lookup yields CDR1 MNHEY and CDR2 SVGAGI. The CDR3 covers 15 residues. The CDR3 spells CASSPYRGMNTEAFF. CDR3 DNA: TGTGCCAGCAGTCCTTACAGGGGGATGAACACTGAAGCTTTCTTT.